This T cell receptor beta chain originates from a study of Ad26.COV2.S vaccination and SARS-CoV-2 variants. The CDR3 loop spans 16 amino acids. The germline CDR1 and CDR2 sequences are MNHEY and SVGEGT. V lost 2 bases, J lost 4 bases, and 17 bases lay in between. As to treatment: 15 to 20 received Ad26.COV2.S at low or high dose, single or two shots; a few received placebo; per-sample allocation not given. The investigators took samples on day 63 after the first vaccine or placebo injection. Sequenced by immunoSEQ multiplex PCR; TCRdb stores in-frame clones only, minus some. Among about 440,000 clones listed, roughly 88% were seen once.

The V and J genes are TRBV6-2 or TRBV6-3 and TRBJ2-5; D not resolved. This specimen consisted of peripheral blood, obtained in a trial of Ad26.COV2.S vaccine versus placebo. The TCR was taken from a person between 18 and 60 years old who received the Ad26.COV2.S COVID-19 vaccine or a placebo. DNA for the CDR3: TGTGCCAGCAGTTACAAGGCCAGATGGAATGTAGAGACCCAGTACTTC. As protein: CASSYKARWNVETQYF.